The 19 T cell receptor beta chains in this list originate from one sample, sequenced in a study of a mutant IDH1 vaccine in newly diagnosed glioma. Regarding time point: week 35, safety follow-up. A 20-mer mutant IDH1 peptide at 300 ug was injected subcutaneously with topical imiquimod. Antigen specificity for these receptors is unknown. Clones were read by immunoSEQ multiplex PCR, and TCRdb kept only the in-frame ones, dropping some. The table lists about 32,000 clones, more than 75% of them singletons. Sequencing was performed on PBMCs, taken from a glioma patient whose treatment included an IDH1 peptide vaccine. These receptors were collected from a man aged 25-45 years with glioma.

V gene TRBV27 combines with J gene TRBJ2-7, with 8 nucleotides matching TRBD1. CDR3 length: 16 residues. With V trimmed by 3 bases and J by 2 bases, 9 bases remained unmatched. Germline lookup yields CDR1 MNHEY and CDR2 SMNVEV (reference sequence). The CDR3 spells CASSFRPGGAPYEQYF. The CDR3, as DNA: TGTGCCAGCAGTTTTAGACCAGGGGGCGCGCCCTACGAGCAGTACTTC.

This clone was recorded only once. V gene TRBV4-1 combines with J gene TRBJ2-7; 8 bases map to TRBD2. Germline V gene lookup returns CDR1 MGHRA and CDR2 YSYEKL. The V gene end was trimmed by 4 bases and the J gene end by 2 bases; junction bases not matched to a gene: 13. The CDR3 runs to 17 residues. Here the CDR3 reads CASSPLGSGASTYEQYF. The CDR3 coding sequence is TGCGCCAGCAGCCCCCTGGGTAGCGGGGCATCCACCTACGAGCAGTACTTC.

This chain links TRBV7-2 with TRBJ1-5; no clear D. V lost 0 bases, J lost 0 bases, and 6 bases lay in between. The CDR3 totals 15 residues. Germline CDR1 and CDR2: SGHTA and FQGNSA. CDR3 protein: CASSLAGFSNQPQHF. The CDR3 DNA sequence: TGTGCCAGCAGCTTAGCGGGGTTTAGCAATCAGCCCCAGCATTTT.

V is TRBV7-6 and J is TRBJ2-2, with unresolved D. Trimming removed 5 bases from V and 6 bases from J, with 10 bases in between. The CDR3 loop spans 13 amino acids. Germline V lookup: CDR1 SGHVS, CDR2 FNYEAQ. The CDR3 coding sequence is TGTGCCAGCAGCCGTCAAAGTCCCGGGGAGCTGTTTTTT. Encoded protein: CASSRQSPGELFF.

The chain uses TRBV5-1 and TRBJ1-4; D gene uncertain. V lost 4 bases and J 8 bases, leaving 18 bases between the germline ends. This CDR3 comprises 15 residues. Germline V gene data show CDR1 as SGHRS and CDR2 as YFSETQ. Written as DNA, the CDR3 is TGCGCCAGCAGCCGGACCCGGGCCGGGGAAGAAAAACTGTTTTTT. Translated: CASSRTRAGEEKLFF. The entire variable domain, with the rest obtained from reference TRBV5-1 and TRBJ1-4, is as follows: KAGVTQTPRYLIKTRGQQVTLSCSPISGHRSVSWYQQTPGQGLQFLFEYFSETQRNKGNFPGRFSGRQFSNSRSEMNVSTLELGDSALYLCASSRTRAGEEKLFFGSGTQLSVL.

V and J are TRBV10-3 and TRBJ2-2; 15 nucleotides agree with TRBD2. Germline CDR1 ENHRY, CDR2 SYGVKD. CDR3 length equals 18 residues. Trimming cost V 0 bases and J 4 bases; bases outside gene matches: 3. This CDR3 reads CAISESGTSGRITGELFF. The CDR3, as DNA: TGTGCCATCAGTGAGTCCGGGACTAGCGGGAGGATCACCGGGGAGCTGTTTTTT.

The rearrangement joins TRBV29-1 to TRBJ1-3; unclear D gene. Germline V gene sequence: CDR1 SQVTM, CDR2 ANQGSEA. This CDR3 has 13 residues. With 4 bases removed from V and 0 bases from J, the gap between germline ends came to 7 bases. This CDR3 reads CSVGPLSGNTIYF. The CDR3 nucleotides read TGCAGCGTTGGACCGCTCTCTGGAAACACCATATATTTT.

This CDR3 reads CASSQPHRLERETQYF. The CDR3 DNA reads TGCGCCAGCAGCCAGCCACACCGGCTGGAGAGAGAGACCCAGTACTTC. This sequence joins TRBV4-1 and TRBJ2-5; the D is unclear. CDR3 length: 16 amino acids. Germline V gives CDR1 MGHRA, CDR2 YSYEKL. V lost 3 bases and J 4 bases, leaving 18 bases between the germline ends.

This clone has just one count. This chain connects TRBV2 to TRBJ2-2; D tentatively fits TRBD1 or TRBD2 (5 bases each). V was clipped by 10 bases and J by 4 bases, with 13 bases between them. The germline gives CDR1 SNHLY, CDR2 FYNNEI. This CDR3 has 13 residues. In nucleotides, the CDR3 is TGTGCCACCAAAGGGGAGCTCACCGGGGAGCTGTTTTTT. This translates into CATKGELTGELFF.

Worth noting for this clone: The same CDR3 also results from other DNA sequences found in this sample. The chain links TRBV7-9 to TRBJ1-5; 7 bases are shared with TRBD1. CDR3 size: 14 residues. Germline V gene sequence: CDR1 SEHNR, CDR2 FQNEAQ (reference sequence). The junction had 2 bases not matched to a gene; V was cut back by 1 base and J by 5 bases. CDR3 residues: CASSLGQGDQPQHF. The CDR3 coding sequence is TGTGCCAGCAGCTTAGGTCAGGGGGATCAGCCCCAGCATTTT.

The V and J genes are TRBV19 and TRBJ1-1; unclear D gene. Germline-derived CDR1 and CDR2 are LNHDA and SQIVND (reference sequence). There are 15 residues in the CDR3. V was trimmed by 5 bases and J by 2 bases, leaving 15 bases between them. The CDR3 sequence is CASSPGTRGNTEAFF. CDR3 sequence (DNA): TGTGCCAGTAGTCCCGGAACTCGGGGTAACACTGAAGCTTTCTTT.

The rearrangement joins TRBV9 to TRBJ2-3; TRBD2 aligns across 9 bases. The V segment lost 4 bases and the J segment 1 base; nucleotides outside the gene matches: 4. Germline CDR1 reads SGDLS; CDR2 reads YYNGEE. CDR3 length: 15 amino acids. The CDR3 protein is CASSKLAGRTDTQYF. In DNA, the CDR3 is TGTGCCAGCAGCAAACTAGCGGGCCGCACAGATACGCAGTATTTT.

The chain has TRBV19 and TRBJ1-5; TRBD1 agrees at 11 bases. The V and J ends lost 4 bases and 6 bases, in that order; junction bases with no gene match: 2. The CDR3 loop spans 14 amino acids. Germline V CDR1 and CDR2: LNHDA, SQIVND (reference sequence). The CDR3 sequence is CASSTGQGGQPQHF. Written as DNA, the CDR3 is TGTGCCAGTAGTACGGGACAGGGGGGTCAGCCCCAGCATTTT. The complete variable domain, with remaining parts taken from reference TRBV19 and TRBJ1-5, reads DGGITQSPKYLFRKEGQNVTLSCEQNLNHDAMYWYRQDPGQGLRLIYYSQIVNDFQKGDIAEGYSVSREKKESFPLTVTSAQKNPTAFYLCASSTGQGGQPQHFGDGTRLSIL.

By proportion, this clone is large. J is TRBJ2-7 and V is TRBV6-5; D is uncertain. The CDR3 consists of 13 residues. Trimming took 5 bases from V and 2 from J, leaving 10 bases between them. The germline CDR1 and CDR2 sequences are MNHEY and SVGAGI. The CDR3 is CASSPDLAYEQYF. The CDR3, as DNA: TGTGCCAGCAGTCCAGACTTAGCCTACGAGCAGTACTTC.

The chain couples TRBV6-1 to TRBJ1-4; D remains unclear. Germline V gene lookup returns CDR1 MNHNS and CDR2 SASEGT. The CDR3 is 15 residues long. V was pared by 1 base and J by 8 bases, with 14 bases between. The CDR3 spells CASSEGRARGEKLFF. The CDR3 bases are TGTGCCAGCAGTGAAGGTCGGGCAAGAGGGGAAAAACTGTTTTTT.

This rearrangement joins TRBV6-1 to TRBJ2-1; a possible D gene is TRBD2 (5 bases). The germline V gene has CDR1 MNHNS and CDR2 SASEGT. CDR3 size: 13 residues. Trimming cost V 4 bases and J 4 bases, with 8 bases left between them. CDR3: CASSVSGYNEQFF. DNA of the CDR3: TGTGCCAGCAGTGTAAGCGGTTACAATGAGCAGTTCTTC.

The chain is built from TRBV10-3 and TRBJ2-7; 14 bases are shared with TRBD2. Germline V gene lookup returns CDR1 ENHRY and CDR2 SYGVKD. With 3 bases clipped from V and 6 bases from J, the junction kept 7 bases outside the gene matches. CDR3 length: 16 residues. The CDR3 DNA reads as TGTGCCATCAGTGAACGGCTAGGACTAGCGGGAGGCGAGCAGTACTTC. Translation gives CAISERLGLAGGEQYF.

V usage is TRBV9 and J usage is TRBJ1-2; D possibly corresponds to TRBD1 (6 bases). The germline V and J ends were trimmed by 3 bases and 1 base, with 19 bases remaining between them. The CDR3 extends over 17 amino acids. The V gene's germline CDR1 is SGDLS and CDR2 YYNGEE. CDR3 sequence: CASSALGTPFGNYGYTF. The CDR3 DNA is TGTGCCAGCAGCGCCCTCGGGACACCCTTTGGTAACTATGGCTACACCTTC.

CDR3 region: CASSSDFGRSNTEAFF. DNA of the CDR3: TGCGCCAGCAGCTCGGATTTTGGACGGTCGAACACTGAAGCTTTCTTT. The chain is built from TRBV5-1 and TRBJ1-1; D unclear. CDR1 SGHRS and CDR2 YFSETQ come from the germline V gene. V gave up 3 bases and J gave up 1 base, with 16 bases separating them. The CDR3 totals 16 residues.